Sequencing of this TCR beta chain was carried out in a study of T-cell memory formation after mild COVID-19. TCR alpha and TCR beta cDNA libraries carrying sample barcodes and UMIs were produced by 5'RACE using constant-segment primers. MiXCR, run by TCRdb on the 5' RACE reads, gives a single entry per CDR3 protein. The data show about 210,000 distinct CDR3 sequences, roughly a tenth seen once. The study's findings and limits: Certain responding clones were present in pre-infection memory, suggesting participation of cross-reactive memory.

Losses at the gene ends were 8 bases for V and 2 bases for J; bases not matched to a gene: 4. From germline, CDR1 is SNHLY and CDR2 FYNNEI. The CDR3 has 15 residues. As for this clonotype: The target antigen is unknown.

The sequence was collected from a man aged 18-30 years who had mild COVID-19 (a few samples of this study predate the infection). Cell type and time point are not known. The source material was PBMCs or a T cell subset sorted from them (not recorded which). This sequence joins TRBV2 and TRBJ2-3, with 13 bases identical to TRBD2. The CDR3 DNA reads as TGTGCCAGCGGCGGGACTAGCGGGGTCACAGATACGCAGTATTTT. It yields the protein CASGGTSGVTDTQYF.